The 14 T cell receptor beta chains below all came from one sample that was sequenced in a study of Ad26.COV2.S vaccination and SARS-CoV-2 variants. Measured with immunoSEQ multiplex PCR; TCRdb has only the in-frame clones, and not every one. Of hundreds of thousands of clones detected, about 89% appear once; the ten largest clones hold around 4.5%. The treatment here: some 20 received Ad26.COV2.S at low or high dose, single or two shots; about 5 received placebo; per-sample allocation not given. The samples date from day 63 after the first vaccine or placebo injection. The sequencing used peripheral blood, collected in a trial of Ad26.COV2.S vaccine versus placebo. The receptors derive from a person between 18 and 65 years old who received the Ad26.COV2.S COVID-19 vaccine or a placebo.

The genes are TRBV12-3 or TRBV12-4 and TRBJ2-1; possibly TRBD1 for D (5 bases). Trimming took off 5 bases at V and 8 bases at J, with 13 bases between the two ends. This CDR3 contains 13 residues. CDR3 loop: CASSEDEGDEQFF. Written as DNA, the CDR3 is TGTGCCAGCAGTGAAGACGAAGGGGATGAGCAGTTCTTC.

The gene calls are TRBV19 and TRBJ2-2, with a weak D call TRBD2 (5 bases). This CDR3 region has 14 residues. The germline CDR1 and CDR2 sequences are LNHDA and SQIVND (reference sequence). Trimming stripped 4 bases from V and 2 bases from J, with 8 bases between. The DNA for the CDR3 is TGTGCCAGTAGTACCCCGGGAAACACCGGGGAGCTGTTTTTT. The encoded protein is CASSTPGNTGELFF. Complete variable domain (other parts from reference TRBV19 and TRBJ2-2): DGGITQSPKYLFRKEGQNVTLSCEQNLNHDAMYWYRQDPGQGLRLIYYSQIVNDFQKGDIAEGYSVSREKKESFPLTVTSAQKNPTAFYLCASSTPGNTGELFFGEGSRLTVL.

DNA for the CDR3: TGTGCCAGCAGCCATCTCAGGGAAGGGGGCACAGATACGCAGTATTTT. Its protein product is CASSHLREGGTDTQYF. This chain connects TRBV7-9 to TRBJ2-3, with a weak D call TRBD1 (5 bases). Trimming stripped 5 bases from V and 1 base from J, with 16 bases between. CDR1 and CDR2 from the germline V gene are SEHNR and FQNEAQ (reference sequence). This CDR3 spans 16 amino acids.

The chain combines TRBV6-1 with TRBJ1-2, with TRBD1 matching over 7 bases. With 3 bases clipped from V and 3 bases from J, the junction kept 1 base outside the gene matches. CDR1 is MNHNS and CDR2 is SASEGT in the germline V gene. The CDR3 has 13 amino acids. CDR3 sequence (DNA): TGTGCCAGCAGTGACAGGGGGTACTATGGCTACACCTTC. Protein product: CASSDRGYYGYTF.

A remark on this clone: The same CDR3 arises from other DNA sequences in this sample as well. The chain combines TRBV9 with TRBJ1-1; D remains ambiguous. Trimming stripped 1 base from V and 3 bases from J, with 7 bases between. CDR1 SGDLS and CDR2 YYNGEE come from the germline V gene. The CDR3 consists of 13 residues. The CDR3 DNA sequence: TGTGCCAGCAGCGTAACTGATTACACTGAAGCTTTCTTT. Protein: CASSVTDYTEAFF.

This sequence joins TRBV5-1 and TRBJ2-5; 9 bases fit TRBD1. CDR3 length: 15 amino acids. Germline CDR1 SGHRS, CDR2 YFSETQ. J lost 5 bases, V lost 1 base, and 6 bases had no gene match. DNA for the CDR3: TGCGCCAGCAGCTTGCCGGGACAGGGTTTGGAGACCCAGTACTTC. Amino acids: CASSLPGQGLETQYF.

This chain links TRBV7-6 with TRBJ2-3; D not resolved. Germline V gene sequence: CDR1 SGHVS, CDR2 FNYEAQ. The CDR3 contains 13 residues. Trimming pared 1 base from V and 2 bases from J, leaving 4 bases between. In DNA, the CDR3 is TGTGCCAGCAGCTTAGAACCCACAGATACGCAGTATTTT. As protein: CASSLEPTDTQYF.

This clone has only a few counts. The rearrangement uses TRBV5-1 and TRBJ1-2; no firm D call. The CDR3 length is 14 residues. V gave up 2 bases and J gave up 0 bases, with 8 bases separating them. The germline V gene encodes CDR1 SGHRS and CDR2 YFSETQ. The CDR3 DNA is TGCGCCAGCAGCTTAAGCAGCGCTAACTATGGCTACACCTTC. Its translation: CASSLSSANYGYTF.

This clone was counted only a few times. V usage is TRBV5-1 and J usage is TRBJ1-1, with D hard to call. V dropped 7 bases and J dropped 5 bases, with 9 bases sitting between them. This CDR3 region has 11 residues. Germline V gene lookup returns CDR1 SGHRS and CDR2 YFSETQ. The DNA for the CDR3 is TGCGCCAGCTGGGAAGGAACTGAAGCTTTCTTT. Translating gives CASWEGTEAFF.

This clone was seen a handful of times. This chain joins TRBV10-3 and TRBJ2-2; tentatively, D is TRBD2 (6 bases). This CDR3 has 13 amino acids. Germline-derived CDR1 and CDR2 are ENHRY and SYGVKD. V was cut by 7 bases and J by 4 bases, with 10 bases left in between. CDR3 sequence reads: CAITGGSTGELFF. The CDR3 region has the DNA TGTGCCATCACCGGGGGTTCCACCGGGGAGCTGTTTTTT.

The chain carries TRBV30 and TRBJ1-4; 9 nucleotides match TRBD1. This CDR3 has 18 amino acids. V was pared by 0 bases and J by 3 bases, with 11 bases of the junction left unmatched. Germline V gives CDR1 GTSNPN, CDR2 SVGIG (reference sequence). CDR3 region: CAWSVGGTGKRANEKLFF. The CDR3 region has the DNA TGTGCCTGGAGTGTAGGCGGGACAGGGAAGAGGGCTAATGAAAAACTGTTTTTT.

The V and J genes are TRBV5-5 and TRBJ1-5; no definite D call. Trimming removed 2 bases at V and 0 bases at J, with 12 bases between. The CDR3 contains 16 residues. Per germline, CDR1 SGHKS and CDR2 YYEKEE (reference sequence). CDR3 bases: TGTGCCAGCAGCTTTCTTTCAGACTATAGCAATCAGCCCCAGCATTTT. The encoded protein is CASSFLSDYSNQPQHF.

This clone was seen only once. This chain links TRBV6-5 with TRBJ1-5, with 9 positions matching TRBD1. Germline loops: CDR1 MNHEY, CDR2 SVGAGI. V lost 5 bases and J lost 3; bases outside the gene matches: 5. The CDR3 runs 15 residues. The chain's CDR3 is CASSLGTGINQPQHF. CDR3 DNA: TGTGCCAGCAGTCTTGGGACAGGGATCAATCAGCCCCAGCATTTT.

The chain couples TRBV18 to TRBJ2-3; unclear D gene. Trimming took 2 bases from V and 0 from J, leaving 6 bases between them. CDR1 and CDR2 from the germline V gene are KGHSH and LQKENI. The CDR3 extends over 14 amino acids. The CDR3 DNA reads TGTGCCAGCTCACCAATCTCTAGCACAGATACGCAGTATTTT. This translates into CASSPISSTDTQYF.